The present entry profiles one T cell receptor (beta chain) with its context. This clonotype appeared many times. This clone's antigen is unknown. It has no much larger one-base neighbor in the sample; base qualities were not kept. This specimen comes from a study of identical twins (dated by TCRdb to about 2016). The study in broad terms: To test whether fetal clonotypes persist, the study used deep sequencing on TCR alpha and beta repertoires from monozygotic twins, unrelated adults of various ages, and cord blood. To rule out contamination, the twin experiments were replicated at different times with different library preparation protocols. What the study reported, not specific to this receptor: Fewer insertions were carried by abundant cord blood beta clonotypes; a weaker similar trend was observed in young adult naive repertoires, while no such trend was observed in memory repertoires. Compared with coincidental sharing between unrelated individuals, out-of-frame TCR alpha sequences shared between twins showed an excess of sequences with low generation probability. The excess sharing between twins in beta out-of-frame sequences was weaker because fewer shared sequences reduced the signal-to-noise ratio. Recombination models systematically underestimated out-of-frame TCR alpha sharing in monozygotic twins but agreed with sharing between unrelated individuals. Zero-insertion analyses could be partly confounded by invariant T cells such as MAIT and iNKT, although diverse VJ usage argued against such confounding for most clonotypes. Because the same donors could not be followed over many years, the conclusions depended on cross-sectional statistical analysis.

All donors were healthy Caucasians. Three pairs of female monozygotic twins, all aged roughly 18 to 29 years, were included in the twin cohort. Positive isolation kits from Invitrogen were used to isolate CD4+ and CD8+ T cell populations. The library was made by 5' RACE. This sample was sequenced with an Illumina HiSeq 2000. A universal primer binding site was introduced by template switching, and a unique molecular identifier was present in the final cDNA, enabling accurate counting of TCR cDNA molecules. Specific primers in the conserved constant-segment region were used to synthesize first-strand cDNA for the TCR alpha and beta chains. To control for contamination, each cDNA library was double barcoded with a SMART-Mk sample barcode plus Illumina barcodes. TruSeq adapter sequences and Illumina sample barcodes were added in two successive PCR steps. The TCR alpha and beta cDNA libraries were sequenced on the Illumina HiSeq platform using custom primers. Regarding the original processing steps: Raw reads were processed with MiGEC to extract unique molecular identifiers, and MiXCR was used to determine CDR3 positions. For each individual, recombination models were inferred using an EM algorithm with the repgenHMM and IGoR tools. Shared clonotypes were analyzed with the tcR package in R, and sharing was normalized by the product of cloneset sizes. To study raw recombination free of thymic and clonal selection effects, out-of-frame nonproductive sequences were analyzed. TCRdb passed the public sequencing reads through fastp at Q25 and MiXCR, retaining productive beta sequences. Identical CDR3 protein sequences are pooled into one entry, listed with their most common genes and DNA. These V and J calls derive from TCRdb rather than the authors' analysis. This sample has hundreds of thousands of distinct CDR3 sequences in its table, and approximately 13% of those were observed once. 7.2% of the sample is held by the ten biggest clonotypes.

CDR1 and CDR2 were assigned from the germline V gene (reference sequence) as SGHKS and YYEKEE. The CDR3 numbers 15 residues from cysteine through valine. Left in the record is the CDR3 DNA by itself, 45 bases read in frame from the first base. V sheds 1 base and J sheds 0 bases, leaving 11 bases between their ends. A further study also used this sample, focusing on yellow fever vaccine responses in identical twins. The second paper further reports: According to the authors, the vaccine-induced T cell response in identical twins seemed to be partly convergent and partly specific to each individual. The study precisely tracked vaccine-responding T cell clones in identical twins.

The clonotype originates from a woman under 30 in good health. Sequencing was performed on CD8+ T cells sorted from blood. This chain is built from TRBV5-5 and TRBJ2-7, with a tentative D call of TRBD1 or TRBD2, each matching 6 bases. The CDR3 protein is CASSLSGAPSYEQYV. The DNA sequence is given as TGTGCCAGCAGCTTGTCGGGGGCCCCCTCCTACGAGCAGTACGTC.